This T cell receptor beta chain is drawn from a study of blood T cells in healthy people across ages. Study as a whole: Per two T cells, about one barcoded beta molecule was captured through template switching. General observations from the study: Age brought a roughly linear fall in TCR beta diversity measured per million T cells. Naive CD4+ cell counts and diversity both ran higher in long-lived than in aged donors.

A remark on this clonotype: Its target is not known.

Losses at the gene ends were 4 bases for V and 14 bases for J; bases not matched to a gene: 14. The CDR3 spans 15 residues. The germline V gene encodes CDR1 SEHNR and CDR2 FQNEAQ (reference sequence). A J-beta primer mix and a sample-barcoded 5' primer were used in a second PCR of roughly 7 to 12 cycles. TCRdb re-analysed the 5' RACE reads in MiXCR, keeping a single row per CDR3 protein. The table lists 780,000 or so distinct CDR3 sequences, approximately 53% of them singletons, with about 26% in the top ten. Each donor's blood draw was around 9.1 milliliters of peripheral blood. The chain links TRBV7-9 to TRBJ2-1, with 10 bases that match TRBD2. The TCR was taken from a middle-aged man in good health. The sequencing sample was made of blood. CDR3 in amino acids: CASSSVGAGGPQKFF. The CDR3 coding sequence is TGTGCCAGCAGCTCAGTTGGAGCGGGAGGGCCGCAAAAGTTCTTC.